These 24 T cell receptor beta chains came from one sample sequenced in a study of tumor-infiltrating lymphocytes in primary liver carcinoma. Starting material for RNA and DNA co-extraction consisted of roughly 20-34 mg of unsorted bulk tissue. Total RNA (roughly 540 ng) served as template for TCR beta cDNA synthesis primed by a constant-region primer. ARM-PCR, slightly modified, supplied the TCR beta libraries through three nested multiplex PCR rounds. Researchers ran the first two PCR rounds for roughly 10 cycles each with TRBV1-TRBV30 forward primers and a C-beta reverse primer. MiXCR, run by TCRdb on the multiplex PCR reads, gives a single entry per CDR3 protein. In the table there are about 22,000 distinct CDR3 sequences, around 84% of which are singletons. Sample: liver tumor tissue from sampling region 2. Subset defined: tumor region T2, inferior pole. All receptors come from a woman under 40 with primary liver carcinoma and hepatitis B virus infection.

In regard to this clonotype: A read error may account for a junction end that differs from germline. V is TRBV5-4 and J is TRBJ2-3; D might be TRBD1 (5 bases). CDR1 and CDR2 (germline): SGHNT, YYREEE (reference sequence). The CDR3 runs to 17 residues. The CDR3 reads CISSVDGHPPPTDTQYF. CDR3 bases: TGTATCAGCAGCGTAGACGGACACCCTCCACCCACAGATACGCAATATTTT.

To note about this clonotype: The junction departs from the called germline gene at one end, perhaps through a read error. This chain joins TRBV10-3 and TRBJ2-1, with D possibly TRBD2 on 6 matching bases. This CDR3 comprises 16 residues. The germline CDR1 and CDR2 sequences are ENHRY and SYGVKD. DNA for the CDR3: TGTGCCGTCAGTGAGTCGATGGCGGGGCCCTACAATGAGCAGTTCTTC. Encoded protein: CAVSESMAGPYNEQFF.

A note on this clonotype: Mismatch with germline at one junction end may stem from a read error. The chain uses TRBV6-5 and TRBJ1-2; the match to TRBD1 covers 8 bases. The CDR3 length is 14 residues. CDR1 is MNHEY and CDR2 is SVGAGI in the germline V gene. Here the CDR3 reads CASSCNGQGSGYTF. The CDR3 region has the DNA TGCGCCAGCAGTTGTAACGGACAGGGCAGTGGCTACACCTTC.

This clonotype was observed once. The junction departs from germline at one end; a sequencing error may be responsible. The V call is TRBV11-2, the J call TRBJ2-3; 9 bases agree with TRBD2. The CDR3 consists of 18 residues. Germline CDR1 reads SGHAT; CDR2 reads FQNNGV. The CDR3 loop reads CATSFTFGTSRSLDTRYF. The CDR3 coding sequence is TGTGCCACCAGCTTCACCTTTGGGACTAGCAGGAGTTTAGATACGCGGTATTTT.

This clonotype was seen repeatedly, ten times or more. This chain connects TRBV7-9 to TRBJ2-3; tentative D call: TRBD2 (5 bases). Trimming stripped 7 bases from V and 4 bases from J, with 18 bases between. There are 15 residues in the CDR3. CDR1 and CDR2 (germline): SEHNR, FQNEAQ (reference sequence). CDR3: CASIDLRTRADTQYF. As DNA, the CDR3 is TGTGCCAGCATAGATCTCCGGACGAGGGCAGATACGCAGTATTTT.

The V gene is TRBV11-2, the J gene TRBJ2-1; perhaps TRBD2 as D (6 bases). This CDR3 spans 16 amino acids. Between the trimmed V and J ends, which lost 6 bases and 6 bases, there was a span of 21 bases. Germline V gene data show CDR1 as SGHAT and CDR2 as FQNNGV. CDR3 DNA sequence: TGTGCCAGCAGGGTTACTAGCAGGAGGGCCGGCAATGAGCAGTTCTTC. Translation gives CASRVTSRRAGNEQFF.

Concerning this clonotype itself: Germline and junction disagree at one end, which may indicate a read error. V and J are TRBV6-5 and TRBJ2-5, with a weak D call TRBD1 (5 bases). CDR3 length equals 14 residues. Germline values: CDR1 MNHEY, CDR2 SVGAGI. For the CDR3, the DNA is TGTGCCAGCTGTTACTCGACAGAGCTAGAGACTCAGTACTTC. It specifies CASCYSTELETQYF.

Relative to its sample, this clonotype is large. J is TRBJ2-3 and V is TRBV11-2; the D call may be TRBD1 or TRBD2 (7 bases each). The length of the CDR3 is 16 residues. V lost 6 bases to trimming and J lost 0 bases, with 16 bases between them. Germline CDR1 SGHAT, CDR2 FQNNGV. This CDR3 reads CASSRRGGLSTDTQYF. CDR3 in DNA: TGTGCCAGCAGTCGCAGGGGGGGCCTAAGCACAGATACGCAGTATTTT.

On this clonotype: The conserved phenylalanine or tryptophan is not found at the CDR3 terminus, so this likely reflects a read error. The CDR3 DNA is TGCGCCACCAGGGGAAAGGACAGTACCTACAATGAGCAGTTCTTG. Encoded protein: CATRGKDSTYNEQFL. This rearrangement joins TRBV24-1 to TRBJ2-1; TRBD1 is a possible D gene (6 bases). This CDR3 has 15 amino acids. Germline values: CDR1 KGHDR, CDR2 SFDVKD.

Points on this clonotype: At one of its ends the junction is not consistent with the germline gene, which may arise from a read error. The genes are TRBV5-4 and TRBJ2-5; 8 bases agree with TRBD2. The CDR3 runs 15 residues. Germline loops: CDR1 SGHNT, CDR2 YYREEE (reference sequence). As DNA, the CDR3 is TGTGCCTGCAGCTTGGGAACTAGCGGACAAGAGACCAAGTACTTC. Translating it yields CACSLGTSGQETKYF.

In this sample, this clonotype turned up once. A much bigger clone sits one base away, suggesting this may be a read error. The V and J genes are TRBV7-9 and TRBJ2-7; TRBD1 or TRBD2 may be the D gene (5 bases each). The germline CDR1 and CDR2 sequences are SEHNR and FQNEAQ (reference sequence). This CDR3 region has 15 residues. V was trimmed by 4 bases and J by 12 bases, leaving 25 bases between them. The CDR3 DNA reads TGTGCCAGCAGCTGGGGACCAGCCGCACCTTACGGGCGGTACTTC. This sequence encodes CASSWGPAAPYGRYF.

This clonotype appeared once. One end of the junction does not line up with germline, which may come from a read error. This chain joins TRBV5-5 and TRBJ2-3; 7 bases are a match to TRBD2. CDR3 length: 15 residues. The germline CDR1 and CDR2 sequences are SGHKS and YYEKEE (reference sequence). CDR3 in amino acids: CASSFTSEIVNTQYF. The DNA for the CDR3 is TGTGCTAGCAGCTTTACTAGCGAGATAGTAAATACGCAGTATTTT.

Worth noting for this clonotype: Without the conserved terminal phenylalanine or tryptophan, this CDR3 likely stems from a read error. V usage is TRBV11-2 and J usage is TRBJ2-7, with D unclear. The germline V gene has CDR1 SGHAT and CDR2 FQNNGV. The length of the CDR3 is 13 residues. As DNA, the CDR3 is TGTGCGAGCAGCTTAGGCTCAAACTACAAGCAGTACTTA. Translated, it gives CASSLGSNYKQYL.

A note on this clonotype: The junction does not match germline at one end; this may be a read error. This rearrangement joins TRBV28 to TRBJ2-3, with D perhaps assigned TRBD1 or TRBD2 (5 bases each). Per germline, CDR1 MDHEN and CDR2 SYDVKM. This CDR3 comprises 15 residues. The CDR3 sequence is CASSHSSGRQDTQYF. In DNA, the CDR3 is TGTGCTAGCAGTCACTCCTCGGGACGGCAAGATACGCAGTATTTT.

To note about this clonotype: The junction and the germline gene differ at one end; a read error may be behind it. V gene TRBV5-4 combines with J gene TRBJ2-1; D unresolved. Per the germline V gene, CDR1 is SGHNT and CDR2 is YYREEE (reference sequence). This CDR3 has 13 residues. For the CDR3, the DNA is TGTGCCAGCAGCCTCCCGGTCTCTAATGAGGAGTTCTTC. Translating gives CASSLPVSNEEFF.

In the case of this clonotype: At one end, the junction sequence differs from germline, possibly due to a read error. The chain uses TRBV11-2 and TRBJ1-4, with a tentative D call TRBD1 (6 bases). This CDR3 contains 16 residues. Germline CDR1 and CDR2: SGHAT and FQNNGV. In DNA form, the CDR3 reads TGTGGCAGCAACTTGTTACAGGGATCAACTAATGAAAAACTGTTTTTT. Translated: CGSNLLQGSTNEKLFF. The variable domain in full, with the rest retrieved from reference TRBV11-2 and TRBJ1-4, is EAGVAQSPRYKIIEKRQSVAFWCNPISGHATLYWYQQILGQGPKLLIQFQNNGVVDDSQLPKDRFSAERLKGVDSTLKIQPAKLEDSAVYLCGSNLLQGSTNEKLFFGSGTQLSVL.

Concerning this clonotype itself: One end of the junction is discordant with germline, which a read error may explain. The chain combines TRBV5-4 with TRBJ2-3; D is perhaps TRBD1 (5 bases). The V gene's germline CDR1 is SGHNT and CDR2 YYREEE (reference sequence). The CDR3 sequence is 17 residues long. CDR3 protein: CASSADGHPPPTNTRYF. The CDR3 region has the DNA TGTGCCAGCAGCGCAGACGGACACCCTCCACCCACAAATACGCGGTATTTT.

In its sample, this clonotype was seen many times. One end of the junction fails to match germline, which may point to a read error. This chain joins TRBV11-3 and TRBJ2-5; 15 nucleotides match TRBD2. The germline gives CDR1 SGHNT, CDR2 YENEEA. This CDR3 region has 14 residues. Here the CDR3 reads CASSPGTSGRTQYF. In DNA, the CDR3 is TGTGCCAGCAGCCCAGGGACTAGCGGGAGGACCCAGTATTTC.

Regarding this clonotype: Compared with germline, one end of the junction differs, possibly owing to a read error. Here the CDR3 DNA reads TGTGCCAGTAGCTTACGCCGGACTAGCGCGAGGGCCGGAAAGGGCGGGGATCTGTTTTTT. Translation: CASSLRRTSARAGKGGDLFF. The chain recombines TRBV11-3 with TRBJ2-2; TRBD2 matches 9 bases. This CDR3 is 20 amino acids long. The germline V gene has CDR1 SGHNT and CDR2 YENEEA.

Worth noting for this clonotype: Mismatch with germline at one junction end may stem from a read error. The chain recombines TRBV6-5 with TRBJ2-2; D is possibly TRBD2 (5 bases). The CDR3 has 13 amino acids. The germline gives CDR1 MNHEY, CDR2 SVGAGI. CDR3 region: CARRRARTGELFF. DNA of the CDR3: TGTGCCAGAAGGCGGGCACGGACCGGGGAACTGTTTTTT.

The genes are TRBV6-6 and TRBJ1-2; D gene uncertain. CDR1 MNHNY and CDR2 SVGAGI come from the germline V gene (reference sequence). Trimming stripped 9 bases from V and 4 bases from J, with 15 bases between. The CDR3 totals 13 residues. The CDR3, as DNA: TGTGCCAGTAGCCTCAACACAGCCTATGGCTACACCTTC. It is translated as CASSLNTAYGYTF.

This chain connects TRBV11-2 to TRBJ1-1; D ambiguous. The germline V and J ends were trimmed by 2 bases and 12 bases, with 22 bases remaining between them. Germline V gene data show CDR1 as SGHAT and CDR2 as FQNNGV. CDR3 length equals 15 residues. The CDR3 nucleotides read TGTGCCAGCAGCTTAAAAAGAGGGAGGTTAAACGATACTTTCTTT. Translation gives CASSLKRGRLNDTFF.

On this clonotype itself: Since the CDR3 does not end with the conserved phenylalanine or tryptophan, this likely comes from a read error. The rearrangement links TRBV29-1 to TRBJ2-5; tentative D call: TRBD1 (6 bases). V was clipped by 2 bases and J by 5 bases, with 18 bases between them. Germline V gives CDR1 SQVTM, CDR2 ANQGSEA. The CDR3 covers 15 residues. The CDR3 coding sequence is TGCAGCGTTGAAACCGGAAGGGGGATGAGGGAGACCCAGTACTAC. It yields the protein CSVETGRGMRETQYY.

The gene calls are TRBV29-1 and TRBJ2-3, with TRBD2 matching 10 bases. The CDR3 has 16 residues. Germline V gene lookup returns CDR1 SQVTM and CDR2 ANQGSEA. Trimming took 7 bases from V and 4 from J; bases not matched to a gene: 14. CDR3 protein: CSAFGASGSRSDTQYF. The CDR3 DNA is TGCAGCGCATTCGGGGCTAGCGGGAGTAGATCAGATACGCAGTATTTT.